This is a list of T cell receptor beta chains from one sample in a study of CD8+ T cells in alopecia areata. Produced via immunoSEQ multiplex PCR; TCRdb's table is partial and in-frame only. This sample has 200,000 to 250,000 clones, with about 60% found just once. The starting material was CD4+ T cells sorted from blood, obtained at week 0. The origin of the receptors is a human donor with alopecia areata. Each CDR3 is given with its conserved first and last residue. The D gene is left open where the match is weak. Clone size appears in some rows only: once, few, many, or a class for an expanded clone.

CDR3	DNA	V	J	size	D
CSVEAGVNTGELFF	TGCAGCGTTGAAGCAGGGGTGAACACCGGGGAGCTGTTTTTT	TRBV29-1	TRBJ2-2	few	.
CASSLNRGLAFF	TGTGCCAGCAGCTTGAACAGGGGGCTTGCTTTCTTT	TRBV5-6	TRBJ1-1	.	TRBD1
CASERQGANSPLHF	TGTGCCAGCGAAAGGCAGGGGGCAAATTCACCCCTCCACTTT	TRBV2	TRBJ1-6	.	TRBD1
CASSGVNTLSSYEQYF	TGTGCCAGCAGTGGAGTAAACACCCTGAGCTCCTACGAGCAGTACTTC	TRBV2	TRBJ2-7	.	.
CASAFDRESPNYGYTF	TGTGCCAGCGCTTTCGACCGGGAGAGTCCTAACTATGGCTACACCTTC	TRBV7-9	TRBJ1-2	.	.
CAINQVQGGPKTF	TGTGCCATTAATCAAGTGCAGGGGGGTCCAAAGACCTTC	TRBV10-3	TRBJ1-2	few	TRBD1
CAWSVLGTVANYGYTF	TGTGCCTGGAGTGTACTTGGAACAGTTGCTAACTATGGCTACACCTTC	TRBV30	TRBJ1-2	.	.
CASSFSTDTQYF	TGCGCCAGCAGCTTCAGCACAGATACGCAGTATTTT	TRBV5-1	TRBJ2-3	few	.
CSGRSGGLGEQYF	TGCAGCGGCAGGAGCGGGGGGCTTGGCGAGCAGTACTTC	TRBV29-1	TRBJ2-7	.	TRBD2
CSVGRDGYTF	TGCAGCGTTGGACGAGATGGCTACACCTTC	TRBV29-1	TRBJ1-2	.	.
CASSQGFGTGNTEAFF	TGCGCCAGCAGCCAAGGATTTGGGACGGGGAACACTGAAGCTTTCTTT	TRBV4-1	TRBJ1-1	.	.
CASTGTSGSYEQFF	TGCGCCAGCACTGGGACTAGCGGGAGCTATGAGCAGTTCTTC	TRBV5-1	TRBJ2-1	few	TRBD2
CATSSGRLQGEQYF	TGTGCCACCAGCTCGGGACGGCTTCAAGGCGAGCAGTACTTC	TRBV15	TRBJ2-7	few	.
CSGGQTYEQYF	TGCAGCGGGGGACAGACCTACGAGCAGTACTTC	TRBV29-1	TRBJ2-7	few	TRBD1
CASRPDRVRDTGELFF	TGTGCCAGCAGACCTGACAGGGTGAGGGACACCGGGGAGCTGTTTTTT	TRBV7-9	TRBJ2-2	.	TRBD1
CASSDVPTGNEQYF	TGTGCCAGTAGTGACGTCCCGACAGGGAACGAGCAGTACTTC	TRBV19	TRBJ2-7	.	TRBD1
CARPGGNQPQHF	TGTGCCAGGCCGGGAGGCAATCAGCCCCAGCATTTT	TRBV7-9	TRBJ1-5	.	.
CASSSRTQGSEQFF	TGTGCCAGCAGCTCTAGGACCCAAGGCAGTGAGCAGTTCTTC	TRBV7-2	TRBJ2-1	few	.
CASSEAVWGAYEQYF	TGTGCCAGCAGTGAAGCTGTGTGGGGGGCCTACGAGCAGTACTTC	TRBV6-1	TRBJ2-7	few	.
CASSVVHSGRAQPGADTQYF	TGTGCCAGCAGTGTAGTCCATAGCGGGAGGGCCCAACCAGGCGCAGATACGCAGTATTTT	TRBV6-1	TRBJ2-3	few	TRBD2
CASSLTGTSGGEYF	TGTGCCAGCAGCTTAACCGGGACTAGCGGAGGGGAGTACTTC	TRBV7-9	TRBJ2-7	.	TRBD2
CATSYREETEAFF	TGTGCCACCAGCTACAGGGAAGAAACTGAAGCTTTCTTT	TRBV15	TRBJ1-1	.	.
CASSQGQDRWTGELFF	TGCGCCAGCAGCCAAGGGCAGGACAGGTGGACCGGGGAGCTGTTTTTT	TRBV4-1	TRBJ2-2	.	TRBD1
CASSAGDRAYEQYF	TGTGCCAGCAGTGCCGGGGACAGGGCTTACGAGCAGTACTTC	TRBV6-5	TRBJ2-7	.	TRBD1
CASSADRAVGHTF	TGTGCCAGCAGCGCGGACAGGGCGGTCGGTCACACCTTC	TRBV5-4	TRBJ1-2	.	TRBD1
CAWMQGDTQYF	TGTGCCTGGATGCAGGGGGATACGCAGTATTTT	TRBV30	TRBJ2-3	.	.
CSVGGRARPDTQYF	TGCAGCGTTGGCGGCAGGGCGCGTCCAGATACGCAGTATTTT	TRBV29-1	TRBJ2-3	.	.
CAFSLGGSGYTF	TGTGCCTTCTCCTTAGGGGGATCTGGCTACACCTTC	TRBV30	TRBJ1-2	.	.
CASSLGVRKQETQYF	TGTGCCAGCAGCTTAGGGGTGCGGAAACAAGAGACCCAGTACTTC	TRBV7-8	TRBJ2-5	few	.
CASSLKRGGYEQYF	TGTGCCAGCAGTTTAAAGCGTGGGGGCTACGAGCAGTACTTC	TRBV27	TRBJ2-7	.	.
CSVEGRGRYNEQFF	TGCAGCGTTGAAGGGAGGGGCAGGTACAATGAGCAGTTCTTC	TRBV29-1	TRBJ2-1	.	.
CASSLGLPPREQYF	TGCGCCAGCAGCTTGGGGCTCCCTCCTAGGGAGCAGTACTTC	TRBV5-1	TRBJ2-7	.	.
CASSESRGLGAFF	TGTGCCAGCAGTGAGTCAAGGGGCCTGGGAGCTTTCTTT	TRBV25-1	TRBJ1-1	.	.
CSGGGGLEQFF	TGCAGCGGTGGGGGTGGGCTAGAGCAGTTCTTC	TRBV29-1	TRBJ2-1	.	.
CASRDRRYSNQPQHF	TGCGCCAGCAGAGACAGGCGCTATAGCAATCAGCCCCAGCATTTT	TRBV23-1	TRBJ1-5	.	.
CASRERITGFGEKLFF	TGTGCCAGCAGGGAGAGGATTACAGGGTTTGGGGAAAAACTGTTTTTT	TRBV2	TRBJ1-4	few	.
CASSVGLAWGTEAFF	TGTGCCAGCAGTGTAGGCCTGGCATGGGGAACTGAAGCTTTCTTT	TRBV2	TRBJ1-1	few	.
CSVGKRLAYNEQFF	TGCAGCGTTGGTAAACGCCTGGCCTACAATGAGCAGTTCTTC	TRBV29-1	TRBJ2-1	.	.
CASSEFTTGSYEQYF	TGTGCCAGCAGTGAATTCACAACCGGTTCCTACGAGCAGTACTTC	TRBV2	TRBJ2-7	.	.
CAGTAGANYGYTF	TGTGCCGGGACGGCAGGAGCTAACTATGGCTACACCTTC	TRBV2	TRBJ1-2	few	.
CASRRQGYEQYF	TGTGCCAGCAGAAGACAGGGATACGAGCAGTACTTC	TRBV5-6	TRBJ2-7	.	TRBD1
CASSPGLEQFF	TGCGCCAGCAGCCCGGGACTTGAGCAGTTCTTC	TRBV5-1	TRBJ2-1	many	.
CASSLGKETQYF	TGTGCCAGCAGTTTGGGTAAAGAGACCCAGTACTTC	TRBV28	TRBJ2-5	few	.
CSAPSGTGQEQYF	TGCAGCGCGCCCTCCGGGACAGGGCAAGAGCAGTACTTC	TRBV29-1	TRBJ2-7	few	TRBD1
CASSATGAVTEAFF	TGTGCCAGCAGCGCCACAGGGGCCGTCACTGAAGCTTTCTTT	TRBV7-3	TRBJ1-1	.	TRBD1
CSVCADIGTEAFF	TGCAGCGTCTGTGCGGACATCGGCACTGAAGCTTTCTTT	TRBV29-1	TRBJ1-1	.	.
CASDRISGRVNEQFF	TGTGCCAGCGACCGAATTAGCGGGAGGGTGAATGAGCAGTTCTTC	TRBV2	TRBJ2-1	few	TRBD2
CAISESSREDGYTF	TGTGCCATCAGTGAGTCTAGCAGGGAGGATGGCTACACCTTC	TRBV10-3	TRBJ1-2	.	.
CASAISPNYGYTF	TGTGCCAGCGCAATCTCGCCTAACTATGGCTACACCTTC	TRBV6-5	TRBJ1-2	few	.
CASSIGQGIAKNIQYF	TGCGCCAGCAGCATTGGACAGGGGATTGCCAAAAACATTCAGTACTTC	TRBV5-1	TRBJ2-4	.	TRBD1
CASSTGDALQRYSNQPQHF	TGTGCCAGTAGTACCGGGGACGCGCTCCAGCGTTATAGCAATCAGCCCCAGCATTTT	TRBV19	TRBJ1-5	.	.
CASSNRDSEKLFF	TGTGCCAGCAGCAACCGGGACAGTGAAAAACTGTTTTTT	TRBV11-2	TRBJ1-4	.	TRBD1
CASSQDPTGLYGYTF	TGCGCCAGCAGCCAGGACCCGACAGGTCTTTATGGCTACACCTTC	TRBV4-1	TRBJ1-2	.	.
CASSEGGMNTEAFF	TGTGCCAGCAGCGAGGGCGGGATGAACACTGAAGCTTTCTTT	TRBV7-2	TRBJ1-1	.	.
CSVSNTEAFF	TGCAGCGTTTCCAACACTGAAGCTTTCTTT	TRBV29-1	TRBJ1-1	.	.